This T cell receptor beta chain was obtained from a study of regulatory T cells in long-lasting Graves disease (dated by TCRdb to the early 2020s). General notes on the study: To count as having persistent Graves' disease, a patient had to have received antithyroid drug treatment for over 5 years with TSH receptor autoantibodies remaining persistently positive. On average, persistent Graves' disease patients in the clinical cohort had been on antithyroid drugs for approximately ten years. The study was conducted in China and was registered as a clinical trial. Persistent Graves' disease patients were compared with newly diagnosed Graves' disease patients by peripheral blood TCR sequencing and RNA sequencing. A total of around 35 samples underwent TCR sequencing, from 13 patients with persistent Graves' disease and 20 patients with newly diagnosed Graves' disease. What the work shows at the level of the full study, not this receptor alone: Only the TCR beta chain was sequenced and analyzed. The small sample size was acknowledged by the authors as a limitation that may reduce accuracy. A larger number of public clonotypes was shared among persistent patients (about 2,700) than among newly diagnosed patients (around 870). Compared with newly diagnosed patients, persistent Graves' disease patients had lower TCR Shannon entropy and fewer highly expanded clones, which suggests clonal expansion. The study examined only peripheral blood because the primary lesion, thyroid tissue, could not be accessed. Preferential use of TRBV28, TRBJ1-2 and TRBJ2-5 was observed in persistent disease, whereas TRBV20-1 and TRBJ2-1 were favored in newly diagnosed disease.

Library prep was done by multiplex PCR. TCRdb shows the sequencer as Illumina HiSeq 4000. CDR3 regions were amplified by Arm-PCR with iRepertoire HTBI primers to construct TCR beta libraries. PCR products were gel purified before sequencing. Per the authors' processing: Gene usage analysis of CDR3 amino acid clonotypes relied on the 55 to 80 TRBV and more than twelve TRBJ segments identified across samples. Filtered high-quality paired reads were merged into contigs using COPE and FqMerger. BLAST was used to align contigs to IMGT TRBV, TRBD and TRBJ reference genes, and CDR3 was defined according to IMGT. Any clonotype with a frequency above 0.1% was counted as a highly expanded clone. Shannon entropy served as the measure of repertoire diversity, while the Gini coefficient captured V-J evenness. A clonotype found in more than one individual was treated as public. In TCRdb, the public reads were trimmed at Q25 with fastp and aligned with MiXCR, with productive beta chains retained. Identical CDR3 protein sequences are pooled into one entry, listed with their most common genes and DNA. TCRdb, rather than the study authors, made the V and J calls. This sample gives roughly 400,000 distinct CDR3 sequences in total; under 25% of them show up just once. The ten largest clones capture 13% to 15% of the sample.

On this clonotype itself: The target of this receptor is not known. A far larger clone is a single base away, which makes a read error likely.

V is reduced by 5 bases and J by 1 base, leaving a spacing of 11 bases between them. From the cysteine up to the phenylalanine, the CDR3 has a length of 14 residues. Of all the DNA, just the CDR3 is kept, 42 bases in frame from base 1. This sample's time point label indicates: persistent/refractory GD, antithyroid drugs over 5 years with positive TRAb. RNA was extracted from PBMCs in TRIzol for both TCR sequencing and RNA sequencing. The diagnosis of Graves' disease followed American Thyroid Association guidelines. Recruitment of patients was carried out at an endocrinology department in Xi'an, China. Each patient gave 9 to 10 milliliters of peripheral blood, collected in an EDTA anticoagulant tube. Ficoll Paque Plus density gradient separation was used to isolate PBMCs, and no additional T cell sorting was done. An Agilent 2100 Bioanalyzer and agarose gel were used to check RNA quality, while a NanoDrop 2000 measured RNA concentration.

The receptor chain draws on TRBV12-3 or TRBV12-4 and TRBJ1-2; the D segment cannot be called with confidence. The sequencing here drew on peripheral blood mononuclear cells (PBMCs), taken when the disease was refractory, from a patient treated with antithyroid drugs. This sequence originates from a female donor with Graves disease. The DNA sequence is TGTGCCAGCAGTGAGCGGCAGGTTAACTATGGCTACACCTTC. This yields the protein CASSERQVNYGYTF.